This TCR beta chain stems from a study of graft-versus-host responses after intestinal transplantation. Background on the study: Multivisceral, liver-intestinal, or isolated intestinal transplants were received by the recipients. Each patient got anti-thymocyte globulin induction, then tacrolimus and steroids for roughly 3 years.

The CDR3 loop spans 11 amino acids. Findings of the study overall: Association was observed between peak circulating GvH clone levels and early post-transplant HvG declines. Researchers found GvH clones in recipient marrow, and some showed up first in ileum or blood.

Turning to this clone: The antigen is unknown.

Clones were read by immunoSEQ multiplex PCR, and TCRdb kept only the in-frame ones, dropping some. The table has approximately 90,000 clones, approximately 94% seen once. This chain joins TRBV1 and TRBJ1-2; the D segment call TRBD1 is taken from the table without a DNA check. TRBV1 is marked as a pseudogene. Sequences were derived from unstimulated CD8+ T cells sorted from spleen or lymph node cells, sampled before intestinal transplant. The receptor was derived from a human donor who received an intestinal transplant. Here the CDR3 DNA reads TGCACGTGGACAGGGAAATATGGCTACACCTTC. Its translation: CTWTGKYGYTF.